The rows below give T cell receptor beta chains drawn from one sample of a study of blood T cell repertoires in COVID-19. TCRdb keeps only in-frame clones here, not all; method: immunoSEQ multiplex PCR. The repertoire holds 200,000 to 250,000 clones, with more than 80% as singletons. The specimen was peripheral blood. The receptor set was obtained from a woman of 80 years or more with COVID-19, enrolled during active disease. Each CDR3 is given with its conserved first and last residue. The D gene is left open where the match is weak.

v_gene: TRBV11-3; d_gene: TRBD1; j_gene: TRBJ1-1; CDR3aa: CASSSQGDRGEAFF; CDR3nt: TGTGCCAGCAGCTCCCAGGGGGATCGTGGTGAAGCTTTCTTT
v_gene: TRBV7-6; d_gene: NA; j_gene: TRBJ2-1; CDR3aa: CATNNEQFF; CDR3nt: TGTGCCACCAACAATGAGCAGTTCTTC
v_gene: TRBV3-1/TRBV3-2; d_gene: NA; j_gene: TRBJ2-5; CDR3aa: CASSPPIAGRMYF; CDR3nt: TGTGCCAGCAGCCCGCCTATAGCCGGTCGGATGTACTTC
v_gene: TRBV19; d_gene: NA; j_gene: TRBJ1-3; CDR3aa: CASSFSGNTIYF; CDR3nt: TGTGCCAGTAGCTTCTCTGGAAACACCATATATTTT
v_gene: TRBV7-8; d_gene: NA; j_gene: TRBJ2-5; CDR3aa: CASSPWAGEQTQYF; CDR3nt: TGTGCCAGCAGCCCGTGGGCAGGGGAGCAGACCCAGTACTTC
v_gene: TRBV6-5; d_gene: NA; j_gene: TRBJ1-2; CDR3aa: CASSAFGSGGYTF; CDR3nt: TGTGCCAGCAGCGCTTTTGGTTCGGGGGGCTACACCTTC
v_gene: TRBV9; d_gene: TRBD2; j_gene: TRBJ2-6; CDR3aa: CASSRGLADSSGANVLTF; CDR3nt: TGTGCCAGCAGCCGGGGACTAGCGGACAGCTCTGGGGCCAACGTCCTGACTTTC
v_gene: TRBV6-5; d_gene: TRBD1; j_gene: TRBJ1-6; CDR3aa: CASSSPRGTAYSPLHF; CDR3nt: TGTGCCAGCAGTTCACCCCGCGGGACAGCCTATTCACCCCTCCACTTT
v_gene: TRBV2; d_gene: NA; j_gene: TRBJ1-1; CDR3aa: CASSGSARQNTEAFF; CDR3nt: TGTGCCAGCAGTGGTTCGGCAAGACAGAACACTGAAGCTTTCTTT
v_gene: TRBV9; d_gene: TRBD2; j_gene: TRBJ2-2; CDR3aa: CASSVGAGDYTGELFF; CDR3nt: TGTGCCAGCAGCGTAGGAGCGGGGGATTACACCGGGGAGCTGTTTTTT
v_gene: TRBV5-6; d_gene: TRBD2; j_gene: TRBJ2-1; CDR3aa: CASRKREARSEQFF; CDR3nt: TGTGCCAGCAGGAAGCGGGAAGCGAGGAGTGAGCAGTTCTTC
v_gene: TRBV7-8; d_gene: TRBD1; j_gene: TRBJ1-5; CDR3aa: CASSLRAGGVGQPQHF; CDR3nt: TGTGCCAGCAGCTTAAGGGCAGGGGGCGTGGGACAGCCCCAGCATTTT
v_gene: TRBV5-5; d_gene: NA; j_gene: TRBJ1-1; CDR3aa: CASSLVVTVNEAFF; CDR3nt: TGTGCCAGCAGCTTGGTGGTGACAGTCAATGAAGCTTTCTTT
v_gene: TRBV3-1/TRBV3-2; d_gene: NA; j_gene: TRBJ1-1; CDR3aa: CASTLGGALNTEAFF; CDR3nt: TGTGCCAGCACCCTAGGGGGAGCATTGAACACTGAAGCTTTCTTT
v_gene: TRBV11-2; d_gene: NA; j_gene: TRBJ1-2; CDR3aa: CASSPPGVAANYGYTF; CDR3nt: TGTGCCAGCAGCCCCCCGGGGGTGGCCGCTAACTATGGCTACACCTTC